The T cell receptor beta chain under discussion was sequenced for a study of T cell changes during pregnancy in multiple sclerosis. CDR1 and CDR2 from the germline V gene are SGHNT and YENEEA. The length of the CDR3 is 14 residues. Trimming left V 1 base short and J 1 base short, with 7 bases between. Generated by immunoSEQ multiplex PCR, the TCRdb table keeps only in-frame clones and is missing some. The repertoire has tens of thousands of clones, 80% to 95% of them found once; the top ten carry less than 2%. The chain uses TRBV11-3 and TRBJ1-1, with D uncertain. The sample was peripheral blood, taken in the third trimester of pregnancy. The source of this sequence is a female donor in good health, enrolled as a control in a pregnancy study. The CDR3, as DNA: TGTGCCAGCAGCTTAGCGGGAAGGAACACTGAAGCTTTCTTT. Protein product: CASSLAGRNTEAFF.